The 29 T cell receptor beta chains below all came from one sample that was sequenced in a study of blood T cell repertoires in COVID-19. Sequencing was performed with immunoSEQ multiplex PCR; in TCRdb, only in-frame clones are kept and a portion is missing. The sample has roughly 88,000 clones; roughly 85% are singletons. Specimen: peripheral blood. Receptors originate from an older woman with COVID-19, enrolled during active disease.

This clone has only a few counts. A read error may produce the germline difference seen at one junction end. The DNA for the CDR3 is TGTGCTAGCAGAGTCCACAGGGGGGGCAAAAACATTCAGTACTTC. Residues: CASRVHRGGKNIQYF. The chain has TRBV7-7 and TRBJ2-4; D might be TRBD1 (8 bases). Germline lookup yields CDR1 SSHAT and CDR2 FNYEAQ (reference sequence). This CDR3 region has 15 residues.

This chain links TRBV6-2 or TRBV6-3 with TRBJ1-1; TRBD1 matches 9 bases. The J segment lost 8 bases and the V segment lost 2 bases, leaving 3 bases of the junction unmatched. The CDR3 has 13 amino acids. In germline, CDR1 is MNHEY, CDR2 SVGEGT. CDR3 nucleotide sequence: TGTGCCAGCAGTTACACAGGGGGCGCGGAAGCTTTCTTT. Residues: CASSYTGGAEAFF.

The sample holds a few counts of this clone. This chain uses TRBV5-1 with TRBJ1-1; 8 bases fit TRBD1. CDR3 length: 16 amino acids. The germline CDR1 and CDR2 sequences are SGHRS and YFSETQ. With 3 bases clipped from V and 1 base from J, the junction kept 8 bases outside the gene matches. The CDR3 DNA reads as TGCGCCAGCAGCTGGGGAGCGACAGGGGCGAACACTGAAGCTTTCTTT. Translation: CASSWGATGANTEAFF.

CDR3 region: CASSGRGTDTQYF. The CDR3 DNA follows: TGTGCCAGCAGCGGGAGGGGGACAGATACGCAGTATTTT. The rearrangement links TRBV11-2 to TRBJ2-3, with D possibly matching TRBD2 (7 bases). Germline assignment: CDR1 SGHAT and CDR2 FQNNGV. V was clipped by 5 bases and J by 3 bases, with 9 bases between them. The CDR3 length is 13 residues.

The chain employs TRBV11-2 and TRBJ2-1; TRBD2 matches 8 bases. V shed 4 bases, J shed 9 bases, and the junction held 8 bases outside the gene matches. CDR3 length: 14 residues. Germline V gene lookup returns CDR1 SGHAT and CDR2 FQNNGV. CDR3 sequence: CASSSSGRGVEQFF. The CDR3 DNA reads TGTGCCAGCAGCTCCTCCGGGAGGGGGGTTGAGCAGTTCTTC.

The V call is TRBV9, the J call TRBJ1-2; possibly TRBD1 for D (6 bases). CDR1 SGDLS and CDR2 YYNGEE come from the germline V gene. V lost 3 bases and J lost 3, with 15 bases in between. The CDR3 spans 15 residues. The CDR3 region is CASSDDPDSYYGYTF. DNA of the CDR3: TGTGCCAGCAGCGACGATCCGGACAGTTACTATGGCTACACCTTC.

This clone was seen just once. This chain links TRBV6-2 or TRBV6-3 with TRBJ2-2; TRBD1 might be the D (6 bases). The CDR3 covers 16 residues. Germline V gene sequence: CDR1 MNHEY, CDR2 SVGEGT. V gave up 2 bases and J gave up 1 base, with 11 bases separating them. CDR3 loop: CASSYPGTQNTGELFF. The CDR3 DNA reads as TGTGCCAGCAGTTACCCCGGGACACAGAACACCGGGGAGCTGTTTTTT.

J is TRBJ1-2 and V is TRBV6-2 or TRBV6-3; D call uncertain. V was pared by 0 bases and J by 5 bases, with 7 bases between. Looked up from germline, CDR1 is MNHEY and CDR2 is SVGEGT. This CDR3 is 13 amino acids long. CDR3 DNA: TGTGCCAGCAGTTACTCTCCGGAGTATGGCTACACCTTC. Protein: CASSYSPEYGYTF.

This chain uses TRBV28 with TRBJ1-2; a weak D match, TRBD1 (6 bases). V was pared by 7 bases and J by 10 bases, with 31 bases between. The V gene's germline CDR1 is MDHEN and CDR2 SYDVKM. The CDR3 totals 17 residues. The CDR3 coding sequence is TGTGCCAGCACAGGGGACACCTCCGTTTTGGCCCCAAGTCCCTACACCTTC. This codes for CASTGDTSVLAPSPYTF.

V gene TRBV29-1 combines with J gene TRBJ2-7; the match to TRBD1 covers 9 bases. The CDR3 is 13 amino acids. Germline CDR1 SQVTM, CDR2 ANQGSEA. J was trimmed by 2 bases and V by 4 bases; bases with no gene match: 3. The CDR3 sequence is CSVGTGVPYEQYF. The CDR3, as DNA: TGCAGCGTTGGGACAGGGGTACCCTACGAGCAGTACTTC.

The rearrangement uses TRBV5-4 and TRBJ2-2; 7 nucleotides line up with TRBD1. V gave up 4 bases and J gave up 2 bases; unmatched junction bases: 11. Per the germline V gene, CDR1 is SGHNT and CDR2 is YYREEE (reference sequence). CDR3 length: 17 amino acids. The CDR3 DNA reads TGTGCCAGCAGCACCCCGGGACAGTCGGCTAACACCGGGGAGCTGTTTTTT. This encodes CASSTPGQSANTGELFF.

The chain combines TRBV5-4 with TRBJ1-2, with D perhaps matching TRBD1 (5 bases). CDR1 is SGHNT and CDR2 is YYREEE in the germline V gene (reference sequence). The V and J ends lost 4 bases and 3 bases respectively, with 13 bases between them. This CDR3 has 14 residues. CDR3 bases: TGTGCCAGCAGCCCGACTTGGGGCGACTATGGCTACACCTTC. Translated, it gives CASSPTWGDYGYTF. The whole variable domain, filled in from reference TRBV5-4 and TRBJ1-2, reads ETGVTQSPTHLIKTRGQQVTLRCSSQSGHNTVSWYQQALGQGPQFIFQYYREEENGRGNFPPRFSGLQFPNYSSELNVNALELDDSALYLCASSPTWGDYGYTFGSGTRLTVV.

The chain couples TRBV27 to TRBJ2-2; tentatively, D is TRBD2 (5 bases). The V and J ends lost 6 bases and 0 bases respectively, with 8 bases between them. Germline values: CDR1 MNHEY, CDR2 SMNVEV (reference sequence). The CDR3 is 14 residues long. The CDR3 DNA sequence: TGTGCCAGCAGGCGGACTTCGAACACCGGGGAGCTGTTTTTT. Residues: CASRRTSNTGELFF.

This chain uses TRBV11-1 with TRBJ2-5, with 9 bases lining up with TRBD2. V shed 5 bases and J 5 bases; nucleotides not matched to a gene: 12. Germline loops: CDR1 SGHAT, CDR2 FQDESV (reference sequence). The CDR3 is 16 residues long. CDR3 sequence: CASSPRRGGAGETQYF. The CDR3, as DNA: TGTGCCAGCAGCCCTCGCCGCGGGGGGGCCGGTGAGACCCAGTACTTC.

The chain uses TRBV13 and TRBJ1-1; the D is unclear. The CDR3 extends over 14 amino acids. Germline V gives CDR1 PRHDT, CDR2 FYEKMQ (reference sequence). V was pared by 5 bases and J by 9 bases, with 19 bases between. In DNA, the CDR3 is TGTGCCAGCAGCCCCCGGGCGGGAGGGCAAAAAGCTTTCTTT. Amino acids: CASSPRAGGQKAFF. Variable domain in full (rest from reference TRBV13 and TRBJ1-1): AAGVIQSPRHLIKEKRETATLKCYPIPRHDTVYWYQQGPGQDPQFLISFYEKMQSDKGSIPDRFSAQQFSDYHSELNMSSLELGDSALYFCASSPRAGGQKAFFGQGTRLTVV.

This CDR3 reads CASSQPGHTRETQYF. The CDR3 coding sequence is TGTGCCAGCAGCCAACCGGGACACACACGGGAGACCCAGTACTTC. The chain joins TRBV4-2 to TRBJ2-5; D might be TRBD1 (6 bases). V was shortened by 2 bases and J by 5 bases, with 15 bases between the two germline ends. The CDR3 is 15 amino acids. Germline CDR1 is LGHNA and CDR2 is YNFKEQ.

The chain is built from TRBV5-1 and TRBJ2-3; 13 nucleotides match TRBD2. Germline V gene lookup returns CDR1 SGHRS and CDR2 YFSETQ. The V gene end was trimmed by 4 bases and the J gene end by 4 bases; junction bases not matched to a gene: 9. The CDR3 consists of 17 residues. The CDR3 spells CASSTQTSGGPADTQYF. The DNA for the CDR3 is TGCGCCAGCAGCACCCAGACTAGCGGGGGGCCCGCAGATACGCAGTATTTT.

This clone was picked up one time. The rearrangement links TRBV7-2 to TRBJ1-2; unclear D gene. CDR1 and CDR2 (germline): SGHTA, FQGNSA. V was pared by 1 base and J by 6 bases, with 18 bases between. This CDR3 spans 16 amino acids. The CDR3 DNA sequence: TGTGCCAGCAGCTTAGGTCGGGGTTGGGATTCGGATGGCTACACCTTC. Amino acid sequence: CASSLGRGWDSDGYTF.

Written as DNA, the CDR3 is TGTGCCAGCAGTGATGACCCGGGGATCTATGGCTACACCTTC. Translating gives CASSDDPGIYGYTF. The chain uses TRBV6-2 or TRBV6-3 and TRBJ1-2; no definite D call. Trimming pared 5 bases from V and 4 bases from J, leaving 14 bases between. This CDR3 is built from 14 residues. Per germline, CDR1 MNHEY and CDR2 SVGEGT.

The J gene is TRBJ2-3, the V gene TRBV6-2 or TRBV6-3, with 8 nucleotides matching TRBD2. Losses at the gene ends were 6 bases for V and 8 bases for J; bases not matched to a gene: 4. The V gene's germline CDR1 is MNHEY and CDR2 SVGEGT. The CDR3 consists of 12 residues. The CDR3 bases are TGTGCCAGCAGCCCGGGGGGGCGTACGCAGTATTTT. Protein sequence: CASSPGGRTQYF.

The gene calls are TRBV6-1 and TRBJ2-7; D is undetermined. From germline, CDR1 is MNHNS and CDR2 SASEGT. V was cut by 2 bases and J by 6 bases, with 8 bases left in between. This CDR3 comprises 12 residues. CDR3 sequence (DNA): TGTGCCAGCAGTGAATCCCGCGGCGAGCAGTACTTC. Translation gives CASSESRGEQYF.

This chain's CDR3 is CASSVGSRAGVNEQFF. DNA for the CDR3: TGTGCCAGCAGCGTAGGGTCCCGAGCGGGGGTCAATGAGCAGTTCTTC. The chain links TRBV9 to TRBJ2-1, with 8 bases identical to TRBD2. The CDR3 is 16 residues long. V was pared by 0 bases and J by 6 bases, with 8 bases of the junction left unmatched. Germline V CDR1 and CDR2: SGDLS, YYNGEE.

V is TRBV18 and J is TRBJ1-5; TRBD1 agrees at 7 bases. Losses at the gene ends were 6 bases for V and 2 bases for J; bases not matched to a gene: 7. CDR3 length: 15 residues. Germline V gene lookup returns CDR1 KGHSH and CDR2 LQKENI. The CDR3 loop is CASSLRQGGNQPQHF. CDR3 DNA: TGTGCCAGCTCCCTTAGACAGGGTGGCAATCAGCCCCAGCATTTT.

The chain has TRBV7-2 and TRBJ2-5; 9 nucleotides match TRBD1. V was pared by 4 bases and J by 7 bases, with 10 bases of the junction left unmatched. The CDR3 has 15 amino acids. Germline CDR1 SGHTA, CDR2 FQGNSA. CDR3 bases: TGTGCCAGCAGCTACACTACAGGGGGCTCTGGGACCCAGTACTTC. This codes for CASSYTTGGSGTQYF.

This rearrangement joins TRBV5-4 to TRBJ1-1; maybe TRBD1 (6 bases). CDR1 is SGHNT and CDR2 is YYREEE in the germline V gene (reference sequence). The V end was cut by 0 bases, the J end by 4 bases, with 10 bases between. This CDR3 comprises 14 residues. CDR3 in DNA: TGTGCCAGCAGCTTGGGTATAGGGGGCACTGAAGCTTTCTTT. It yields the protein CASSLGIGGTEAFF.

The chain has TRBV16 and TRBJ1-5, with D possibly matching TRBD1 (6 bases). Germline lookup yields CDR1 KGHSY and CDR2 FQNENV. There are 15 residues in the CDR3. Trimming took 1 base from V and 1 from J, leaving 8 bases between them. The CDR3 protein is CASSQYRASNQPQHF. CDR3 DNA sequence: TGTGCCAGCAGCCAATACAGGGCCAGCAATCAGCCCCAGCATTTT.

The rearrangement links TRBV18 to TRBJ2-5; the D is unclear. The CDR3 sequence is 11 residues long. Germline CDR1 is KGHSH and CDR2 is LQKENI. Trimming took off 3 bases at V and 5 bases at J, with 4 bases between the two ends. CDR3 region: CASSPEETQYF. In DNA form, the CDR3 reads TGTGCCAGCTCACCGGAGGAGACCCAGTACTTC.

The chain couples TRBV9 to TRBJ2-7; 11 bases line up with TRBD1. The CDR3 totals 15 residues. V gave up 3 bases and J gave up 2 bases; unmatched junction bases: 4. In germline, CDR1 is SGDLS, CDR2 YYNGEE. The CDR3 DNA is TGTGCCAGCAGCGCAGGGACAGGGGGGACCTACGAGCAGTACTTC. As protein: CASSAGTGGTYEQYF. Based on the CDR3 plus reference TRBV9 and TRBJ2-7, the full variable domain is DSGVTQTPKHLITATGQRVTLRCSPRSGDLSVYWYQQSLDQGLQFLIQYYNGEERAKGNILERFSAQQFPDLHSELNLSSLELGDSALYFCASSAGTGGTYEQYFGPGTRLTVT.

This clone was seen a handful of times. This rearrangement joins TRBV3-1 (or the pseudogene TRBV3-2) to TRBJ2-5; TRBD2 matches 11 bases. The V gene end was trimmed by 3 bases and the J gene end by 7 bases; junction bases not matched to a gene: 7. Per the germline V gene, CDR1 is LGHDT and CDR2 is YNNKEL (reference sequence). The CDR3 has 15 amino acids. The CDR3 loop reads CASSHDRLAGGTQYF. The CDR3 DNA reads TGTGCCAGCAGCCATGACCGTCTAGCGGGGGGGACCCAGTACTTC.